A selection of T cell receptor beta chains follows, all from one sample in a study of T cell responses to AZD1222 COVID-19 vaccine. TCRdb's table, derived via immunoSEQ multiplex PCR, lists solely in-frame clones and lacks some. Found here are some 120,000 clones, 70% to 90% of them singletons; the top ten hold about 10%. The sequencing here drew on peripheral blood, taken on day 0 of AZD1222 vaccination. Receptors originate from an adult in good health. The CDR3 runs from the conserved cysteine through the conserved F or W.

J: TRBJ2-7; V: TRBV7-2; CDR3: CASSLVGGSYEQYF
J: TRBJ1-2; V: TRBV7-2; CDR3: CASSPQGGVTNYGYTF
J: TRBJ1-4; V: TRBV6-1; CDR3: CASSGDHRATNEKLFF
J: TRBJ2-7; V: TRBV4-3; CDR3: CASSQDRDIAYEQYF
J: TRBJ1-3; V: TRBV30; CDR3: CAWKAQGLGNTIYF
J: TRBJ2-2; V: TRBV9; CDR3: CASSPTTSGRTTGELFF
J: TRBJ1-2; V: TRBV7-2; CDR3: CASSFYRGDGYTF
J: TRBJ1-1; V: TRBV30; CDR3: CAWSVFGTRGANTEAFF
J: TRBJ2-5; V: TRBV7-9; CDR3: CASSRGVGAGGTQYF
J: TRBJ2-2; V: TRBV11-2; CDR3: CASSLDLGPGELFF
J: TRBJ1-1; V: TRBV28; CDR3: CASSFLTGRTEAFF
J: TRBJ1-3; V: TRBV25-1; CDR3: CASSTRDGQNTIYF
J: TRBJ2-2; V: TRBV7-8; CDR3: CASSSPGGGLNTGELFF
J: TRBJ1-5; V: TRBV5-4; CDR3: CASSLDRGINQPQHF
J: TRBJ1-2; V: TRBV28; CDR3: CASSLKTTGFLGQSYGYTF
J: TRBJ2-1; V: TRBV27; CDR3: CASRTSGSLNEQFF
J: TRBJ1-2; V: TRBV4-3; CDR3: CASSHPDREVRGYTF
J: TRBJ1-3; V: TRBV4-1; CDR3: CASSLLQFSGNTIYF
J: TRBJ1-1; V: TRBV9; CDR3: CASGQGAFENTEAFF
J: TRBJ1-1; V: TRBV5-1; CDR3: CASSSGVGGTEAFF
J: TRBJ2-3; V: TRBV6-5; CDR3: CASSYAGNTDTQYF
J: TRBJ2-5; V: TRBV19; CDR3: CASTPPGNPQETQYF
J: TRBJ2-1; V: TRBV7-3; CDR3: CASSRGASGVYNEQFF
J: TRBJ1-1; V: TRBV18; CDR3: CASSPGGPLRTEAFF
J: TRBJ2-5; V: TRBV3-1/TRBV3-2; CDR3: CASSLDRGLYF
J: TRBJ1-2; V: TRBV7-2; CDR3: CASSPAPTGVNYGYTF
J: TRBJ1-2; V: TRBV9; CDR3: CASSVGGNNYGYTF
J: TRBJ1-2; V: TRBV27; CDR3: CASRDWDGDYGYTF
J: TRBJ1-1; V: TRBV25-1; CDR3: CASSERGIWTTLNTEAFF
J: TRBJ2-7; V: TRBV5-1; CDR3: CASSTQGVEGYEQYF
J: TRBJ2-7; V: TRBV4-3; CDR3: CASSRETGSYEQYF
J: TRBJ2-5; V: TRBV5-1; CDR3: CASSLEPGPQETQYF
J: TRBJ2-5; V: TRBV5-1; CDR3: CASSSPGTSGTQYF
J: TRBJ1-2; V: TRBV3-1/TRBV3-2; CDR3: CASSQERQDPNYTF
J: TRBJ2-2; V: TRBV4-2; CDR3: CASSQEGEGALTGELFF
J: TRBJ2-7; V: TRBV12-5; CDR3: CASGLGTRSYEQYF
J: TRBJ1-5; V: TRBV7-2; CDR3: CASSLAGEGQPQHF